This T cell receptor (beta chain) was sequenced in a study of OX40 agonist ivuxolimab in advanced cancers. The CDR3 loop spans 14 amino acids. Trimming removed 2 bases at V and 7 bases at J, with 12 bases between. Germline assignment: CDR1 MNHEY and CDR2 SMNVEV (reference sequence). TCRdb keeps only in-frame clones here, not all; method: immunoSEQ multiplex PCR. The sample lists around 69,000 clones; around 80% were seen once. The genes are TRBV27 and TRBJ2-1, with no clear D. The TCR originated in an adult with an advanced solid tumor such as melanoma, head and neck, liver or kidney cancer. This specimen consisted of CD4+ or CD8+ T cells sorted from blood, obtained in a trial of the OX40 agonist ivuxolimab. The CDR3 bases are TGTGCCAGCAGTTTAACGAGGAGTTTTAATGAGCAGTTCTTC. This encodes CASSLTRSFNEQFF.